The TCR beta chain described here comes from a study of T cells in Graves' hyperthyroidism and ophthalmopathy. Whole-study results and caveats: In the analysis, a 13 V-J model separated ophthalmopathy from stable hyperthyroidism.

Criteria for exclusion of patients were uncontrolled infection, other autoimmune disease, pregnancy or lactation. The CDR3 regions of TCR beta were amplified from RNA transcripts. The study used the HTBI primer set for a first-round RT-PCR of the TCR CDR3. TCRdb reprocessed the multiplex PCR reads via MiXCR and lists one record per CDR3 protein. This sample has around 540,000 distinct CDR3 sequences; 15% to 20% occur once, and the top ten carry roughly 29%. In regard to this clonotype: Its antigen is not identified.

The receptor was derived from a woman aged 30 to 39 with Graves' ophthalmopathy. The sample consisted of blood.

CDR3 loop: CASSLLSVSSYEQYF. The DNA for the CDR3 is TGCGCCAGCAGCTTGCTGAGCGTGAGCTCCTACGAGCAGTACTTC. The chain carries TRBV5-1 and TRBJ2-7; no definite D call. Looked up from germline, CDR1 is SGHRS and CDR2 is YFSETQ. Trimming took off 1 base at V and 0 bases at J, with 11 bases between the two ends. This CDR3 spans 15 amino acids.